This record covers a single TCR beta chain. What it binds is unknown. Produced via immunoSEQ multiplex PCR; TCRdb's table is partial and in-frame only. Among about half a million clones listed, about four fifths were seen once. The sample comes from a study of shared clonotypes between healthy human individuals. General study findings and limits: Read depth was anticipated to influence clonotype sharing among donors.

This CDR3 region has 14 residues. V was trimmed by 0 bases and J by 0 bases, leaving 6 bases between them. The germline CDR1 and CDR2 sequences are MNHEY and SVGAGI. The sequence came from a woman between 35 and 50 years old in good health. Some clones in this sample may be carry-over from other donors' samples. This rearrangement joins TRBV6-5 to TRBJ2-7; D remains ambiguous. Sequencing was performed on PBMCs. The CDR3 DNA sequence: TGTGCCAGCAGTTACTCATGGGACTCCTACGAGCAGTACTTC. Translating it yields CASSYSWDSYEQYF.